The source of this T cell receptor (beta chain) is a study of blood T cells in healthy people across ages. The CDR3 sequence is 16 residues long. Trimming shortened V by 5 bases and J by 3 bases, and 17 bases separated the two germline ends. From germline, CDR1 is SGHTA and CDR2 FQGNSA. Study results and caveats: In older individuals, TCR beta diversity per million T cells was lower, falling roughly linearly with age.

This clonotype was observed a handful of times. Antigen unknown. The extraction recovered at least 5 micrograms of total RNA per sample. Primers used in a second PCR of roughly 7 to 11 cycles were a sample-barcoded 5' primer and a J-beta primer mix. Carrying 12 random nucleotides, a template-switch adaptor labeled each individual cDNA molecule. MiXCR, applied by TCRdb to the 5' RACE reads, yields one record per CDR3 protein. The sample has approximately 900,000 distinct CDR3 sequences, almost 30% seen once; the top ten hold roughly 10%. These data were also reused for a study on T cells of mothers and their children. That report adds: In this cohort, donors were three healthy Caucasian mothers plus their six children.

V and J are TRBV7-2 and TRBJ1-5, with TRBD1 as a possible D gene (5 bases). Sequences were obtained from blood. The origin of this receptor is a woman between 40 and 55 years old in good health. The CDR3 sequence is CASSPGGGNINQPQHF. The CDR3, as DNA: TGTGCCAGCAGCCCCGGTGGGGGGAATATCAATCAGCCCCAGCATTTT.